This T cell receptor beta chain was recovered during a study of blood T cell repertoires in COVID-19. On the study more broadly: Samples came from the United States, Italy and Spain, spanning acute and convalescent COVID-19.

TCRdb's table, derived via immunoSEQ multiplex PCR, lists solely in-frame clones and lacks some. The data hold 250,000 to 300,000 clones, with 65% to 90% observed a single time. Germline V gene data show CDR1 as LNHDA and CDR2 as SQIVND (reference sequence). V lost 4 bases and J lost 2; bases outside the gene matches: 8. The CDR3 covers 16 residues. Sample: peripheral blood. The chain is built from TRBV19 and TRBJ2-5; 9 nucleotides align to TRBD2. The TCR comes from a man aged 50 or older with active or convalescent COVID-19. CDR3 coding DNA: TGTGCCAGTAGTACGGGGACTAGCCGAGTTCAAGAGACCCAGTACTTC. Translating gives CASSTGTSRVQETQYF.